What follows is one TCR beta chain and its context. The antigen is unknown. TCRdb's copy holds only in-frame clones and misses some; the assay was immunoSEQ multiplex PCR. The sample has roughly 160,000 clones; 90% are singletons. The entry originates in a study of T cell responses to AZD1222 COVID-19 vaccine. General study results and limits: Females made up more of the donors, who were largely white British, and clonal diversity may have come out too low.

Germline assignment: CDR1 WNHNN and CDR2 SYGVQD (reference sequence). The V gene lost 0 bases and the J gene lost 5 bases, with 19 bases spanning the gap. The CDR3 loop spans 17 amino acids. The sample consisted of peripheral blood, taken on day 0 of AZD1222 vaccination. V gene TRBV10-1 combines with J gene TRBJ2-5; weak D call: TRBD2 (5 bases). This TCR derives from an adult in good health. CDR3 DNA sequence: TGCGCCAGCAGTGAGTCAAACAGCATCCGGGGTTTGGAGACCCAGTACTTC. This translates into CASSESNSIRGLETQYF.